Below are 32 T cell receptor beta chains sequenced from a single sample in a study of regulatory T cells in long-lasting Graves disease. Time point described: newly diagnosed GD, antithyroid drugs for less than 3 months. PBMC RNA served as the TCR library source. Arm-PCR of CDR3 regions and iRepertoire HTBI primers were the basis on which TCR beta libraries were built. TCRdb redid the calling of the multiplex PCR reads with MiXCR, one entry per CDR3 protein. The data show 350,000 to 550,000 distinct CDR3 sequences, around 13% seen once. The same data also went into a second study, on T cells in Graves' hyperthyroidism and ophthalmopathy.

Sequencing used peripheral blood mononuclear cells (PBMCs), obtained at new diagnosis, from a patient treated with antithyroid drugs. These receptors were collected from a woman between 45 and 60 years old with Graves disease.

This clonotype was picked up many times. V and J are TRBV5-1 and TRBJ2-3, with D perhaps TRBD2 (6 bases). The CDR3 runs 14 residues. Germline assignment: CDR1 SGHRS and CDR2 YFSETQ. The ends were cut back, 7 bases at V and 0 bases at J, with 12 bases in the middle. The CDR3 coding sequence is TGCGCCAGCTTCGCGGGAACTAGCACAGATACGCAGTATTTT. Translation gives CASFAGTSTDTQYF.

Written as DNA, the CDR3 is TGTGCCAGCAGTCCGAGCAGTTCCTATAATTCACCCCTCCACTTT. Translation: CASSPSSSYNSPLHF. J is TRBJ1-6 and V is TRBV2, with D unresolved. From germline, CDR1 is SNHLY and CDR2 FYNNEI. Deletions cut 5 bases from V and 1 base from J, with 9 bases between. This CDR3 region has 15 residues.

This clonotype was seen ten or more times. The chain couples TRBV30 to TRBJ1-2; possible D gene TRBD1, 6 bases. The CDR3 loop spans 14 amino acids. CDR1 GTSNPN and CDR2 SVGIG come from the germline V gene (reference sequence). V dropped 2 bases and J dropped 4 bases, with 14 bases sitting between them. CDR3 bases: TGTGCCTGGAGTCCATACAGGGTGGGCTATGGCTACACCTTC. Translating gives CAWSPYRVGYGYTF.

This clonotype has ten or more counts. The gene calls are TRBV6-5 and TRBJ2-6; 12 nucleotides agree with TRBD1. The germline CDR1 and CDR2 sequences are MNHEY and SVGAGI. V shed 4 bases and J 0 bases; nucleotides not matched to a gene: 16. The CDR3 is 22 residues long. The CDR3 region is CASSSRSRDRGLLRSGANVLTF. The CDR3 DNA reads TGTGCCAGCAGTTCCCGAAGCCGGGACAGGGGGCTCCTCCGCTCTGGGGCCAACGTCCTGACTTTC.

This clonotype appeared a few times. This rearrangement joins TRBV4-1 to TRBJ2-7; D may be TRBD1 or TRBD2 (6 bases each). This CDR3 contains 14 residues. Germline lookup yields CDR1 MGHRA and CDR2 YSYEKL. Trimming removed 1 base from V and 3 bases from J, with 10 bases in between. The CDR3 coding sequence is TGCGCCAGCAGCCAAGGGGGGGCCGGCTACGAGCAGTACTTC. Its protein product is CASSQGGAGYEQYF.

This chain links TRBV28 with TRBJ1-3; D unclear. Trimming removed 5 bases from V and 2 bases from J, with 13 bases in between. The CDR3 has 15 amino acids. The germline gives CDR1 MDHEN, CDR2 SYDVKM. CDR3 protein: CASSPPRVTGNTIYF. The CDR3, as DNA: TGTGCCAGCAGTCCACCCAGAGTTACTGGAAACACCATATATTTT. Full variable domain (outside the CDR3, taken from reference TRBV28 and TRBJ1-3): DVKVTQSSRYLVKRTGEKVFLECVQDMDHENMFWYRQDPGLGLRLIYFSYDVKMKEKGDIPEGYSVSREKKERFSLILESASTNQTSMYLCASSPPRVTGNTIYFGEGSWLTVV.

In the case of this clonotype: Mismatch with germline at one junction end may stem from a read error. The chain joins TRBV7-2 to TRBJ2-1; weak D call: TRBD2 (6 bases). The CDR3 covers 15 residues. Germline V lookup: CDR1 SGHTA, CDR2 FQGNSA. The DNA for the CDR3 is TGTGCCAGCAGCGCCGGGGGTAGCGGTACTGACGTCAGGCTCTTC. Translating gives CASSAGGSGTDVRLF.

This clonotype was counted at least ten times. The chain carries TRBV6-1 and TRBJ1-4, with TRBD1 matching over 8 bases. Trimming at V came to 5 bases and at J to 5 bases, leaving 4 bases not matched to a gene. The CDR3 is 14 residues long. CDR1 MNHNS and CDR2 SASEGT come from the germline V gene. The CDR3: CASSKQGVNEKLFF. CDR3 bases: TGTGCCAGCAGTAAACAGGGGGTCAATGAAAAACTGTTTTTT.

In this sample, this clonotype turned up a few times. This chain links TRBV3-1 with TRBJ2-3; D not certain. The CDR3 spans 14 residues. Germline loops: CDR1 LGHDT, CDR2 YNNKEL (reference sequence). The germline V and J ends were trimmed by 0 bases and 8 bases, with 12 bases remaining between them. As DNA, the CDR3 is TGTGCCAGCAGCCAAGATCTCGCTGTAGGTACGCAGTATTTT. Its protein product is CASSQDLAVGTQYF.

This clonotype was counted at least ten times. This chain uses TRBV12-3 or TRBV12-4 with TRBJ1-5; perhaps TRBD1 as D (5 bases). This CDR3 spans 16 amino acids. V was shortened by 3 bases and J by 1 base, with 13 bases between the two germline ends. In DNA, the CDR3 is TGTGCCAGCAGTTTTAGGAGGGGAGGGAGCAATCAGCCCCAGCATTTT. Translation gives CASSFRRGGSNQPQHF.

The chain employs TRBV2 and TRBJ1-6, with 9 bases that match TRBD1. V gave up 6 bases and J gave up 9 bases; unmatched junction bases: 9. This CDR3 has 15 residues. From germline, CDR1 is SNHLY and CDR2 FYNNEI. Here the CDR3 DNA reads TGTGCCAGCAGGGACAGGGGAGCGGTAGCTTCACCCCTCCACTTT. This gives the protein CASRDRGAVASPLHF. Full variable domain (missing parts from reference TRBV2 and TRBJ1-6): EPEVTQTPSHQVTQMGQEVILRCVPISNHLYFYWYRQILGQKVEFLVSFYNNEISEKSEIFDDQFSVERPDGSNFTLKIRSTKLEDSAMYFCASRDRGAVASPLHFGNGTRLTVT.

The J gene is TRBJ2-2, the V gene TRBV7-9; D possibly matches TRBD1 or TRBD2 (5 bases each). V was cut by 7 bases and J by 2 bases, with 17 bases left in between. The CDR3 contains 16 residues. In germline, CDR1 is SEHNR, CDR2 FQNEAQ (reference sequence). The CDR3 nucleotides read TGTGCCAGCAACCCCATCCGGGGCCTTAACACCGGGGAGCTGTTTTTT. It yields the protein CASNPIRGLNTGELFF.

The CDR3 DNA reads TGTGCCATCAGGGAAGGGACTAGCGGGGACACCGGGGAGCTGTTTTTT. Translating it yields CAIREGTSGDTGELFF. The V call is TRBV10-3, the J call TRBJ2-2; TRBD2 aligns across 13 bases. There are 16 residues in the CDR3. Germline trimming cut 6 bases from V and 3 bases from J; bases unmatched to any gene: 4. CDR1 is ENHRY and CDR2 is SYGVKD in the germline V gene.

This clonotype was seen repeatedly, ten times or more. The chain joins TRBV3-1 to TRBJ2-3, with 8 bases identical to TRBD2. Unmatched junction bases numbered 11, after V lost 1 base and J lost 8 bases. Germline loops: CDR1 LGHDT, CDR2 YNNKEL (reference sequence). The CDR3 is 16 residues long. CDR3 in amino acids: CASSQVGTRQRRTQYF. The CDR3 DNA is TGTGCCAGCAGCCAAGTCGGGACTAGACAGCGGCGTACGCAGTATTTT.

This clonotype was recorded at least ten times. Here the CDR3 reads CASSLGGEGYNEQFF. CDR3 DNA: TGTGCCAGCAGTTTGGGGGGCGAGGGATACAATGAGCAGTTCTTC. The chain uses TRBV27 and TRBJ2-1, with D perhaps TRBD1 or TRBD2 (6 bases each). Germline CDR1 is MNHEY and CDR2 is SMNVEV (reference sequence). V gave up 3 bases and J gave up 4 bases, with 13 bases separating them. This CDR3 has 15 amino acids.

This clonotype appeared a few times. The gene calls are TRBV6-2 or TRBV6-3 and TRBJ2-5; D is ambiguous. V was pared by 0 bases and J by 4 bases, with 12 bases between. This CDR3 has 15 residues. Germline V gives CDR1 MNHEY, CDR2 SVGEGT. CDR3 sequence reads: CASSYSPRQRETQYF. The CDR3 DNA follows: TGTGCCAGCAGTTACTCTCCCCGTCAGAGAGAGACCCAGTACTTC.

This clonotype turned up a few times. The J gene is TRBJ1-1, the V gene TRBV20-1; 7 bases match TRBD1. The CDR3 is made up of 15 amino acids. Unmatched junction bases numbered 5, after V lost 1 base and J lost 0 bases. CDR1 is DFQATT, CDR2 SNEGSKA, per germline (reference sequence). The CDR3 sequence: CSARAWTGLNTEAFF. CDR3 coding DNA: TGCAGTGCTAGAGCTTGGACAGGACTGAACACTGAAGCTTTCTTT.

Comments on this clonotype: At one end, the junction sequence differs from germline, possibly due to a read error. The rearrangement links TRBV10-1 to TRBJ2-1; 8 nucleotides align to TRBD2. Germline-derived CDR1 and CDR2 are WNHNN and SYGVQD (reference sequence). CDR3 length: 13 amino acids. In DNA, the CDR3 is TGCGCCAGTCAGTCGGGAGGGGGAAATGGGCAGTTCTTC. Encoded protein: CASQSGGGNGQFF.

This clonotype has only a few counts. V usage is TRBV6-1 and J usage is TRBJ2-1; no clear D gene. The CDR3 runs 17 residues. V lost 5 bases and J lost 0, with 17 bases in between. CDR1 and CDR2 from the germline V gene are MNHNS and SASEGT. The CDR3 loop is CASSPSVKTPSYNEQFF. DNA of the CDR3: TGTGCCAGCAGTCCCTCCGTTAAAACCCCCTCCTACAATGAGCAGTTCTTC.

This clonotype was detected ten times or more. The CDR3 loop reads CASSFLQGAGEQFF. DNA for the CDR3: TGTGCCAGCAGCTTTTTGCAGGGGGCGGGGGAGCAGTTCTTC. The chain couples TRBV7-9 to TRBJ2-1; 8 bases are shared with TRBD1. V gave up 3 bases and J gave up 10 bases; unmatched junction bases: 8. CDR1 is SEHNR, CDR2 FQNEAQ, per germline (reference sequence). The CDR3 spans 14 residues.

This rearrangement joins TRBV11-3 to TRBJ2-1, with 13 bases lining up with TRBD2. After removal of 5 bases from V and 1 base from J, the junction contained 8 bases not matched to a gene. From germline, CDR1 is SGHNT and CDR2 YENEEA. The CDR3 spans 18 residues. The CDR3 DNA reads as TGTGCCAGCAGCGGACTAGCGGGAGAGGGCCAGTCCTACAATGAGCAGTTCTTC. Translation: CASSGLAGEGQSYNEQFF.

At least ten counts were recorded for this clonotype. This chain connects TRBV9 to TRBJ2-7; 12 bases match TRBD1. Trimming at V came to 3 bases and at J to 6 bases, leaving 4 bases not matched to a gene. The CDR3 sequence is 14 residues long. Germline CDR1 and CDR2: SGDLS and YYNGEE. CDR3 amino acids: CASSAGQGAGEQYF. In DNA, the CDR3 is TGTGCCAGCAGCGCGGGACAGGGGGCGGGCGAGCAGTACTTC.

V gene TRBV7-2 combines with J gene TRBJ2-3; 13 bases are a match to TRBD2. Germline V gene data show CDR1 as SGHTA and CDR2 as FQGNSA. The CDR3 has 18 residues. The J segment lost 1 base and the V segment lost 0 bases, leaving 4 bases of the junction unmatched. Here the CDR3 reads CASSLAGLAGARTDTQYF. In DNA form, the CDR3 reads TGTGCCAGCAGCTTAGCTGGACTAGCGGGAGCCCGCACAGATACGCAGTATTTT.

The sample holds many counts of this clonotype. The chain is built from TRBV20-1 and TRBJ2-1; 7 bases line up with TRBD1. With 3 bases clipped from V and 4 bases from J, the junction kept 6 bases outside the gene matches. The germline V gene encodes CDR1 DFQATT and CDR2 SNEGSKA (reference sequence). The CDR3 is made up of 14 amino acids. CDR3 sequence: CSASSETGYNEQFF. Here the CDR3 DNA reads TGCAGTGCTAGTTCCGAGACAGGGTACAATGAGCAGTTCTTC.

The chain links TRBV24-1 to TRBJ2-1, with 7 bases matching TRBD1. There are 20 residues in the CDR3. The germline gives CDR1 KGHDR, CDR2 SFDVKD. Trimming took 4 bases from V and 0 from J; bases not matched to a gene: 17. CDR3 residues: CATSESPVIAGGSSYNEQFF. CDR3 nucleotides: TGTGCCACCAGTGAGTCACCAGTTATAGCAGGGGGAAGCTCCTACAATGAGCAGTTCTTC.

This clonotype was recorded at least ten times. This chain links TRBV28 with TRBJ2-7; the match to TRBD2 covers 12 bases. The germline V gene has CDR1 MDHEN and CDR2 SYDVKM. There are 14 residues in the CDR3. J was trimmed by 2 bases and V by 6 bases; bases with no gene match: 2. The CDR3 DNA follows: TGTGCCAGCAGATCTAGCGGGAGGGCCTACGAGCAGTACTTC. Its translation: CASRSSGRAYEQYF.

The CDR3 loop is CAISGGVGAFF. The CDR3 DNA is TGTGCCATCAGCGGGGGGGTGGGAGCTTTCTTT. This chain uses TRBV10-3 with TRBJ1-1; D may be TRBD1 (5 bases). The V end lost 6 bases, the J end lost 10 bases, and 12 bases lay between the germline ends. CDR3 length equals 11 residues. Germline CDR1 reads ENHRY; CDR2 reads SYGVKD.

In its sample, this clonotype was seen many times. V is TRBV24-1 and J is TRBJ2-1; 10 bases match TRBD2. CDR3 size: 17 residues. Germline values: CDR1 KGHDR, CDR2 SFDVKD. V shed 5 bases, J shed 8 bases, and the junction held 14 bases outside the gene matches. For the CDR3, the DNA is TGTGCCACCAGTGTTAGGCCGGCTAGCGGGAGTGCGTATGAGCAGTTCTTC. The encoded protein is CATSVRPASGSAYEQFF.

V gene TRBV9 combines with J gene TRBJ2-3; the D is unclear. CDR3 length: 12 amino acids. In germline, CDR1 is SGDLS, CDR2 YYNGEE. V lost 0 bases, J lost 5 bases, and 4 bases lay in between. For the CDR3, the DNA is TGTGCCAGCAGCGTAGCTCAAGATACGCAGTATTTT. Protein product: CASSVAQDTQYF.

This clonotype was detected only a few times. V usage is TRBV29-1 and J usage is TRBJ2-5, with D perhaps TRBD1 or TRBD2 (5 bases each). This CDR3 has 12 residues. The germline gives CDR1 SQVTM, CDR2 ANQGSEA. V shed 6 bases and J shed 6 bases, with 14 bases lying between them. The CDR3 is CSVGTLGKTQYF. In DNA form, the CDR3 reads TGCAGCGTCGGGACCCTCGGCAAGACCCAGTACTTC.

This clonotype was counted at least ten times. The V gene is TRBV12-3 or TRBV12-4, the J gene TRBJ1-6; 10 nucleotides align to TRBD1. V trimming: 6 bases; J trimming: 9 bases; junction bases outside the gene matches: 5. The CDR3 contains 14 residues. CDR3 amino acids: CASSWTGGISPLHF. CDR3 coding DNA: TGTGCCAGCAGCTGGACAGGGGGTATTTCACCCCTCCACTTT.

This clonotype has just a few counts. This chain uses TRBV20-1 with TRBJ1-2; a possible D gene is TRBD1 (5 bases). Germline-derived CDR1 and CDR2 are DFQATT and SNEGSKA (reference sequence). The ends were cut back, 3 bases at V and 5 bases at J, with 13 bases in the middle. The CDR3 has 13 residues. CDR3 in DNA: TGCAGTGCTAGGGTCGGGGACGGATATGGCTACACCTTC. Translation gives CSARVGDGYGYTF.